The sequence of this T cell receptor beta chain was determined in a study of OX40 agonist ivuxolimab in advanced cancers. CDR3 length: 14 residues. Trimming took 3 bases from V and 5 from J, leaving 13 bases between them. Germline CDR1 KGHSH, CDR2 LQKENI. Notes on this clone: Other DNA sequences in the same sample also yield this CDR3.

The method was immunoSEQ multiplex PCR; TCRdb's version includes in-frame clones alone and lacks a portion of them. The top ten hold approximately 2.5% of the sample, which has 55,000 to 85,000 clones, roughly 88% seen once. The sequence was obtained from an adult with an advanced solid tumor such as melanoma, head and neck, liver or kidney cancer. This material consisted of CD4+ or CD8+ T cells sorted from blood, taken in a trial of the OX40 agonist ivuxolimab. This chain links TRBV18 with TRBJ2-5; D gene unclear. This CDR3 reads CASSPPARKETQYF. The CDR3 region has the DNA TGTGCCAGCTCACCCCCCGCCCGCAAGGAGACCCAGTACTTC.